A selection of T cell receptor beta chains follows, all from one sample in a study of response to subunit inactivated influenza vaccine. A single record per CDR3 protein comes from TCRdb applying MiXCR to the RT-PCR reads. The sample contains 860,000 or so distinct CDR3 sequences, 21% of which appear only once. This specimen consisted of PBMCs from blood, obtained approximately 5 days after vaccination. The receptors come from a man aged 50 to 59 who received an inactivated influenza vaccine. Each CDR3 is given with its conserved first and last residue. A D gene is named only where the DNA matches it firmly. For some rows the clone size is stated as once, few or many, or as a class when expanded; others skip it.

v_gene: TRBV11-3
j_gene: TRBJ1-1
d_gene: -
abundance: few
CDR3aa: CASSLDNRGGTEAFF
CDR3nt: TGTGCCAGCAGCTTAGATAATCGGGGGGGAACTGAAGCTTTCTTT

v_gene: TRBV24-1
j_gene: TRBJ2-5
d_gene: -
abundance: -
CDR3aa: CATSDAGQKETQYF
CDR3nt: TGTGCCACCAGTGATGCGGGGCAGAAAGAGACCCAGTACTTC

v_gene: TRBV2
j_gene: TRBJ2-5
d_gene: -
abundance: -
CDR3aa: CASRGGSKTQYF
CDR3nt: TGTGCCAGCAGAGGGGGGAGTAAGACCCAGTACTTC

v_gene: TRBV20-1
j_gene: TRBJ1-5
d_gene: TRBD1
abundance: -
CDR3aa: CSARETGGWGQPQHF
CDR3nt: TGCAGTGCTAGAGAAACAGGGGGATGGGGTCAGCCCCAGCATTTT

v_gene: TRBV20-1
j_gene: TRBJ2-1
d_gene: TRBD2
abundance: many
CDR3aa: CSARDDLAENEQFF
CDR3nt: TGCAGTGCTAGAGATGATCTAGCGGAGAATGAGCAGTTCTTC

v_gene: TRBV5-1
j_gene: TRBJ2-1
d_gene: -
abundance: few
CDR3aa: CASSLGQELYNEQFF
CDR3nt: TGCGCCAGCAGCTTGGGGCAGGAGCTCTACAATGAGCAGTTCTTC

v_gene: TRBV30
j_gene: TRBJ2-6
d_gene: -
abundance: -
CDR3aa: CAWSVLVASGANVLTF
CDR3nt: TGTGCCTGGAGTGTACTCGTGGCCTCTGGGGCCAACGTCCTGACTTTC

v_gene: TRBV5-6
j_gene: TRBJ2-3
d_gene: -
abundance: -
CDR3aa: CASSLDFDTQYF
CDR3nt: TGTGCCAGCAGCCTGGATTTTGATACGCAGTATTTT

v_gene: TRBV4-2
j_gene: TRBJ2-1
d_gene: TRBD2
abundance: -
CDR3aa: CASSQTWTSGSGEQFF
CDR3nt: TGTGCCAGCAGCCAAACCTGGACTAGCGGGAGTGGTGAGCAGTTCTTC

v_gene: TRBV4-1
j_gene: TRBJ1-1
d_gene: -
abundance: -
CDR3aa: CASSQAQGTEAFF
CDR3nt: TGCGCCAGCAGCCAAGCGCAGGGGACTGAAGCTTTCTTT

v_gene: TRBV25-1
j_gene: TRBJ2-3
d_gene: TRBD1
abundance: few
CDR3aa: CASSAPRDRVSPTTDTQYF
CDR3nt: TGTGCCAGCAGTGCACCTCGAGACAGGGTTAGTCCCACCACAGATACGCAGTATTTT

v_gene: TRBV11-2
j_gene: TRBJ2-1
d_gene: -
abundance: -
CDR3aa: CASSFTNRGGGRSNEQFF
CDR3nt: TGTGCCAGCAGCTTTACTAACAGGGGTGGCGGGAGGTCCAATGAGCAGTTCTTC

v_gene: TRBV11-1
j_gene: TRBJ1-3
d_gene: -
abundance: -
CDR3aa: CASSRGLHTTGSGNTIYF
CDR3nt: TGTGCCAGCAGCCGCGGCCTCCATACCACAGGGTCTGGAAACACCATATATTTT

v_gene: TRBV5-1
j_gene: TRBJ1-3
d_gene: -
abundance: -
CDR3aa: CASSTDAGNTIYF
CDR3nt: TGCGCCAGCAGCACGGATGCCGGAAACACCATATATTTT

v_gene: TRBV6-1
j_gene: TRBJ1-6
d_gene: TRBD1
abundance: few
CDR3aa: CASIDRAGSPLHF
CDR3nt: TGTGCCAGCATCGACAGGGCAGGTTCACCCCTCCACTTT

v_gene: TRBV6-1
j_gene: TRBJ2-2
d_gene: -
abundance: -
CDR3aa: CASSEGRTVNTGELFF
CDR3nt: TGTGCCAGCAGTGAGGGCCGGACGGTTAACACCGGGGAGCTGTTTTTT

v_gene: TRBV7-3
j_gene: TRBJ2-7
d_gene: -
abundance: -
CDR3aa: CASSPYPTSGEQYF
CDR3nt: TGTGCCAGCAGCCCCTACCCCACCTCGGGCGAGCAGTACTTC

v_gene: TRBV4-1
j_gene: TRBJ1-1
d_gene: TRBD1
abundance: -
CDR3aa: CASSLGTGVYTEAFF
CDR3nt: TGCGCCAGCAGCCTCGGGACAGGGGTGTACACTGAAGCTTTCTTT

v_gene: TRBV5-5
j_gene: TRBJ1-2
d_gene: TRBD1
abundance: -
CDR3aa: CASSSATGTAYGYTF
CDR3nt: TGTGCCAGCAGCTCCGCGACCGGGACAGCATATGGCTACACCTTC

v_gene: TRBV2
j_gene: TRBJ1-2
d_gene: -
abundance: -
CDR3aa: CARVPLVEYGYTF
CDR3nt: TGTGCCCGAGTCCCCCTTGTAGAATATGGCTACACCTTC

v_gene: TRBV9
j_gene: TRBJ2-1
d_gene: TRBD2
abundance: -
CDR3aa: CASSTSSGRAREQFF
CDR3nt: TGTGCCAGCAGCACGTCTAGCGGGAGGGCCCGGGAGCAGTTCTTC

v_gene: TRBV5-1
j_gene: TRBJ2-1
d_gene: -
abundance: -
CDR3aa: CASSLAGKSNEQFF
CDR3nt: TGCGCCAGCAGCTTGGCCGGGAAAAGCAATGAGCAGTTCTTC

v_gene: TRBV2
j_gene: TRBJ2-6
d_gene: -
abundance: -
CDR3aa: CASSERGGRAVLALSGANVLTF
CDR3nt: TGTGCCAGCAGTGAGCGGGGTGGCCGGGCCGTTCTAGCCCTCTCTGGGGCCAACGTCCTGACTTTC

v_gene: TRBV7-9
j_gene: TRBJ2-2
d_gene: -
abundance: few
CDR3aa: CASNYNTGELFF
CDR3nt: TGTGCCAGCAACTACAACACCGGGGAGCTGTTTTTT

v_gene: TRBV4-2
j_gene: TRBJ2-7
d_gene: -
abundance: -
CDR3aa: CASGPGTQNEQYF
CDR3nt: TGTGCCAGCGGCCCCGGGACCCAGAACGAGCAGTACTTC

v_gene: TRBV4-3
j_gene: TRBJ2-3
d_gene: -
abundance: few
CDR3aa: CASSFLRNRATDTQYF
CDR3nt: TGCGCCAGCAGCTTCCTCCGCAACAGGGCCACAGATACGCAGTATTTT

v_gene: TRBV29-1
j_gene: TRBJ2-7
d_gene: -
abundance: -
CDR3aa: CSVAGVYYEQYF
CDR3nt: TGCAGCGTTGCAGGGGTCTACTACGAGCAGTACTTC

v_gene: TRBV3-1
j_gene: TRBJ1-2
d_gene: -
abundance: -
CDR3aa: CASSQAPQVSSGYTF
CDR3nt: TGTGCCAGCAGCCAAGCGCCCCAGGTTAGCTCTGGCTACACCTTC

v_gene: TRBV30
j_gene: TRBJ2-6
d_gene: -
abundance: few
CDR3aa: CAVPAGGANVLTF
CDR3nt: TGTGCCGTCCCCGCGGGCGGGGCCAACGTCCTGACTTTC

v_gene: TRBV4-2
j_gene: TRBJ2-1
d_gene: -
abundance: -
CDR3aa: CASRSSGHSSYNEQFF
CDR3nt: TGTGCCAGCAGGAGCTCCGGGCATAGCTCCTACAATGAGCAGTTCTTC

v_gene: TRBV12-3/TRBV12-4
j_gene: TRBJ2-1
d_gene: TRBD2
abundance: -
CDR3aa: CASSPTGTSSEQFF
CDR3nt: TGTGCCAGCAGCCCTACGGGGACTAGCAGTGAGCAGTTCTTC

v_gene: TRBV11-2
j_gene: TRBJ2-4
d_gene: -
abundance: few
CDR3aa: CASSLVGGLEIGGSKNIQYF
CDR3nt: TGTGCCAGCAGCTTAGTTGGGGGGCTAGAGATAGGGGGATCCAAAAACATTCAGTACTTC

v_gene: TRBV29-1
j_gene: TRBJ2-5
d_gene: -
abundance: many
CDR3aa: CSVEDLRFVETQYF
CDR3nt: TGCAGCGTTGAAGATCTCCGTTTTGTGGAGACCCAGTACTTC

v_gene: TRBV20-1
j_gene: TRBJ2-7
d_gene: TRBD1
abundance: -
CDR3aa: CSADGTGMTYEQYF
CDR3nt: TGCAGTGCTGATGGGACAGGGATGACCTACGAGCAGTACTTC

v_gene: TRBV27
j_gene: TRBJ1-2
d_gene: -
abundance: -
CDR3aa: CASSSNRDRRRLGIVNGYTF
CDR3nt: TGTGCCAGCAGTTCCAACAGGGATAGACGCCGATTGGGTATTGTGAATGGCTACACCTTC

v_gene: TRBV20-1
j_gene: TRBJ2-5
d_gene: -
abundance: -
CDR3aa: CSAGSQETQYF
CDR3nt: TGCAGTGCTGGTTCCCAAGAGACCCAGTACTTC

v_gene: TRBV9
j_gene: TRBJ1-2
d_gene: -
abundance: few
CDR3aa: CASSADTANYGYTF
CDR3nt: TGTGCCAGCAGCGCGGACACCGCTAACTATGGCTACACCTTC